The entry that follows covers one TCR beta chain sequence. What it binds is unknown. Vbeta (60) and Jbeta (13) primers were used in the PCR. Measured with immunoSEQ multiplex PCR; TCRdb has only the in-frame clones, and not every one. This repertoire includes 90,000 to 130,000 clones. The CDR3 has 16 residues. Germline V lookup: CDR1 KGHSH, CDR2 LQKENI. V lost 2 bases and J lost 5; bases outside the gene matches: 10. This entry comes from a study of cytomegalovirus exposure and HLA in healthy donors. Study results and limitations: According to an earlier analysis, most TCR beta V segments yielded productive rearrangements about 87% or about 30% of the time.

The sequence came from a man aged 25 to 40 in good health and CMV-seronegative. The chain uses TRBV18 and TRBJ2-7; TRBD2 aligns across 9 bases. Sequencing input: PBMCs. The CDR3 DNA sequence: TGTGCCAGCTCACCAGGCGGGGGGGCCGCGCGAGACGAGCAGTACTTC. Translating gives CASSPGGGAARDEQYF.